This TCR beta chain was recorded in a study of T cells in Graves' hyperthyroidism and ophthalmopathy. The V end was cut by 2 bases, the J end by 9 bases, with 14 bases between. CDR3 length equals 14 residues. There are a few counts of this clonotype. RNA transcripts served as the template for amplifying TCR beta CDR3 regions. When the TCR CDR3 underwent first-round RT-PCR, the HTBI primer set was used. TCRdb reprocessed the multiplex PCR reads with MiXCR, giving one entry per CDR3 protein. The sample yields a few hundred thousand distinct CDR3 sequences, roughly 15% seen once. The TCR was taken from a woman aged 35 to 49 with Graves' ophthalmopathy. The source material was blood. The chain combines TRBV12-3 or TRBV12-4 with TRBJ2-1; D is ambiguous. The chain's CDR3 is CASSLYTPGGEQFF. CDR3 coding DNA: TGTGCCAGCAGTTTATATACTCCAGGCGGTGAGCAGTTCTTC.